This T cell receptor beta chain was identified during a study of CD8+CD57+ T cells in acquired aplastic anemia (dated by TCRdb to 2016 to 2019). Regarding the research as a whole: A mean of about 3 ug of DNA, ranging from roughly 0.17 to 30 ug, was extracted from sorted CD4+ and CD8+ cells. Healthy donor samples averaged approximately 10 million reads for CD4+ and 11 million to 12 million for CD8+ cells. Overall study results and their limits: Around 27 CD8+ CDR3 sequences were shared between patients and controls but appeared highly expressed in patients and within their immunodominant clones. Patients and healthy controls showed no significant difference in CD8+ Simpson's diversity (P=0.060).

CDR1 SGHTA and CDR2 FQGTGA were looked up in the germline V gene. Trimming costs V 5 bases and J 7 bases, and their ends lie 18 bases apart. From the cysteine up to the phenylalanine, the CDR3 has a length of 14 residues. The DNA shown is the 42-base CDR3, in frame from base 1. This clonotype occurred once. Its specific antigen is unknown. Base qualities are not at hand, and no much larger clone is one base apart. A single read offers scant evidence. The study deep-sequenced TCR repertoires of sorted CD4+ and CD8+ blood T cells from severe aplastic anemia patients and healthy subjects. Ficoll-Paque density gradient centrifugation was used to isolate peripheral blood mononuclear cells. Before DNA extraction, CD4+ and CD8+ T cells were sorted by FACS or by magnetic beads. Genomic DNA was used as template for profiling of TCR beta VDJ combinations and CDR3 sequences. An Illumina HiSeq 2000 was the platform used for TCR repertoire sequencing. The authors' pipeline ran thus. Repertoire assessment relied on Simpson's diversity index, CDR3 size and DJ length profiles, and TRBV/TRBJ rearrangement plots. The immunodominant clone was defined as the most abundant DNA sequence in deep sequencing data. CDR3 amino acid sequences were screened for sharing across subjects and were compared with published repertoires and the VDJdb database. TCRdb ran its own pipeline on the public reads, namely fastp trimming at Q25 and MiXCR clone calling, and kept in-frame beta chains. Entries are consolidated by CDR3 protein sequence, retaining the most common genes and DNA. The V and J calls shown here were made by TCRdb, not taken from the authors' results. The sample yields around 400,000 distinct CDR3 sequences; just under 70% were counted once. The ten largest clones take up less than 4% of the sample.

The sequenced sample was sorted CD4+, CD8+, or CD8+CD57+ T cells (not recorded which) from PBMCs. The sequence was obtained from a human donor in good health, serving as a control. The chain uses TRBV7-3 and TRBJ2-7; the D gene lacks a confident call. DNA sequence: TGTGCCAGCAGCCCGGGTTTGTCTACCGGGGAGCAGTACTTC. Translated, this is CASSPGLSTGEQYF.